This is a list of T cell receptor beta chains from one sample in a study of blood T cell repertoires in COVID-19. Using immunoSEQ multiplex PCR, the repertoire was profiled, and TCRdb retains in-frame clones only, with some absent. The sample records approximately 170,000 clones, more than 65% being singletons. Sequenced: peripheral blood. These receptors were obtained from a human donor with acute or convalescent COVID-19. The donor label of this sample is uncertain. The CDR3 runs from the conserved cysteine through the conserved F or W. The D gene is left open where the match is weak. Expanded clones are given a class, and other clones once, few, many or no size at all.

clone_size: -; d_call: -; j_call: TRBJ1-2; v_call: TRBV28; cdr3_aa: CASSTGGVANYGYTF; cdr3_nt: TGTGCCAGCAGTACGGGAGGGGTAGCTAACTATGGCTACACCTTC
clone_size: -; d_call: -; j_call: TRBJ1-1; v_call: TRBV18; cdr3_aa: CASSRQTNTEAFF; cdr3_nt: TGTGCCAGCTCGCGACAGACGAACACTGAAGCTTTCTTT
clone_size: -; d_call: TRBD2; j_call: TRBJ2-4; v_call: TRBV4-1; cdr3_aa: CASSLLGLAGGIAKNIQYF; cdr3_nt: TGCGCCAGCAGCCTATTGGGACTAGCGGGGGGCATAGCCAAAAACATTCAGTACTTC
clone_size: -; d_call: -; j_call: TRBJ2-1; v_call: TRBV5-8; cdr3_aa: CASRFTLVLNYNYNEQFF; cdr3_nt: TGTGCCAGCCGTTTCACCCTAGTACTAAATTACAACTACAATGAGCAGTTCTTC
clone_size: -; d_call: -; j_call: TRBJ2-6; v_call: TRBV7-8; cdr3_aa: CASSRPGAGGANVLTF; cdr3_nt: TGTGCCAGCAGCCGGCCAGGGGCGGGTGGGGCCAACGTCCTGACTTTC
clone_size: -; d_call: -; j_call: TRBJ1-4; v_call: TRBV30; cdr3_aa: CASDRQDQKALSNEKLFF; cdr3_nt: TGTGCCTCCGATCGACAGGACCAAAAAGCGTTAAGTAATGAAAAACTGTTTTTT
clone_size: -; d_call: -; j_call: TRBJ2-7; v_call: TRBV9; cdr3_aa: CASSPAGIYEQYF; cdr3_nt: TGTGCCAGCAGCCCAGCAGGGATTTACGAGCAGTACTTC
clone_size: -; d_call: -; j_call: TRBJ2-1; v_call: TRBV7-2; cdr3_aa: CASSLAAGPEQFF; cdr3_nt: TGTGCCAGCAGCTTAGCGGCAGGTCCTGAGCAGTTCTTC
clone_size: few; d_call: -; j_call: TRBJ2-3; v_call: TRBV11-2; cdr3_aa: CASSFSDDTQYF; cdr3_nt: TGTGCCAGCAGCTTTAGTGATGATACGCAGTATTTT
clone_size: -; d_call: -; j_call: TRBJ1-1; v_call: TRBV20-1; cdr3_aa: CSAPPFEAFF; cdr3_nt: TGCAGTGCCCCCCCGTTCGAAGCTTTCTTT
clone_size: -; d_call: -; j_call: TRBJ1-1; v_call: TRBV3-1/TRBV3-2; cdr3_aa: CASSQVRSGNTEAFF; cdr3_nt: TGTGCCAGCAGCCAAGTCAGGTCAGGCAACACTGAAGCTTTCTTT
clone_size: -; d_call: TRBD1; j_call: TRBJ1-1; v_call: TRBV11-2; cdr3_aa: CASSFGTGGANTEAFF; cdr3_nt: TGTGCCAGCAGCTTCGGGACAGGGGGTGCGAACACTGAAGCTTTCTTT
clone_size: few; d_call: -; j_call: TRBJ2-2; v_call: TRBV5-1; cdr3_aa: CASGGQSTGELFF; cdr3_nt: TGCGCCAGCGGCGGCCAGTCTACCGGGGAGCTGTTTTTT
clone_size: -; d_call: TRBD1; j_call: TRBJ1-5; v_call: TRBV29-1; cdr3_aa: CSVGGQDQPQHF; cdr3_nt: TGCAGCGTTGGAGGACAGGATCAGCCCCAGCATTTT
clone_size: -; d_call: TRBD1; j_call: TRBJ1-1; v_call: TRBV6-5; cdr3_aa: CASRTTGVYTEAFF; cdr3_nt: TGTGCCAGCAGGACTACAGGGGTTTATACTGAAGCTTTCTTT
clone_size: -; d_call: -; j_call: TRBJ2-5; v_call: TRBV5-1; cdr3_aa: CASSLQGQTQYF; cdr3_nt: TGCGCCAGCAGCTTACAGGGCCAGACCCAGTACTTC
clone_size: -; d_call: TRBD1; j_call: TRBJ2-2; v_call: TRBV5-1; cdr3_aa: CASSLRTGGTGELFF; cdr3_nt: TGCGCCAGCAGCTTGCGAACAGGGGGAACCGGGGAGCTGTTTTTT
clone_size: once; d_call: TRBD2; j_call: TRBJ2-3; v_call: TRBV5-5; cdr3_aa: CASSVSGGMGDTQYF; cdr3_nt: TGTGCCAGCAGCGTTAGCGGGGGAATGGGAGATACGCAGTATTTT
clone_size: -; d_call: TRBD1; j_call: TRBJ2-5; v_call: TRBV5-1; cdr3_aa: CASSLGQGATQETQYF; cdr3_nt: TGCGCCAGCAGCTTGGGACAGGGGGCTACCCAAGAGACCCAGTACTTC
clone_size: -; d_call: TRBD2; j_call: TRBJ2-3; v_call: TRBV19; cdr3_aa: CASSPSTSGRTDTQYF; cdr3_nt: TGTGCCAGTAGTCCCTCGACTAGCGGGAGAACAGATACGCAGTATTTT
clone_size: -; d_call: TRBD1; j_call: TRBJ1-6; v_call: TRBV30; cdr3_aa: CAWSAGTASPPLHF; cdr3_nt: TGTGCCTGGAGTGCTGGGACAGCCTCCCCTCCCCTCCACTTT
clone_size: -; d_call: -; j_call: TRBJ2-1; v_call: TRBV6-5; cdr3_aa: CASSLSSSYNEQFF; cdr3_nt: TGTGCCAGCAGCCTCTCTAGCTCCTACAATGAGCAGTTCTTC
clone_size: few; d_call: TRBD1; j_call: TRBJ1-5; v_call: TRBV5-1; cdr3_aa: CASSLGDRQGGQPQHF; cdr3_nt: TGCGCCAGCAGCTTGGGAGACCGACAGGGCGGCCAGCCCCAGCATTTT
clone_size: -; d_call: -; j_call: TRBJ1-3; v_call: TRBV28; cdr3_aa: CASSLRRSSGNTIYF; cdr3_nt: TGTGCCAGCAGTTTGCGGCGGAGCTCTGGAAACACCATATATTTT
clone_size: -; d_call: -; j_call: TRBJ1-3; v_call: TRBV5-1; cdr3_aa: CASSLEAGRRTGNTIYF; cdr3_nt: TGCGCCAGCAGCTTGGAGGCAGGGAGGAGGACTGGAAACACCATATATTTT
clone_size: -; d_call: -; j_call: TRBJ1-5; v_call: TRBV6-5; cdr3_aa: CASSPGLVGNQPQHF; cdr3_nt: TGTGCCAGCAGTCCAGGGTTGGTGGGCAATCAGCCCCAGCATTTT
clone_size: -; d_call: TRBD1; j_call: TRBJ1-1; v_call: TRBV10-3; cdr3_aa: CAISEQDRTTEAFF; cdr3_nt: TGTGCCATCAGTGAGCAGGACAGGACCACTGAAGCTTTCTTT
clone_size: -; d_call: -; j_call: TRBJ1-3; v_call: TRBV9; cdr3_aa: CASSVEGAGNTIYF; cdr3_nt: TGTGCCAGCAGCGTAGAGGGAGCTGGAAACACCATATATTTT
clone_size: -; d_call: -; j_call: TRBJ1-5; v_call: TRBV19; cdr3_aa: CASSIDGGEDSNQPQHF; cdr3_nt: TGTGCCAGTAGTATAGATGGCGGAGAGGATAGCAATCAGCCCCAGCATTTT
clone_size: once; d_call: -; j_call: TRBJ1-5; v_call: TRBV28; cdr3_aa: CASSPGDVLYYQPQHF; cdr3_nt: TGTGCCAGCAGTCCCGGGGATGTCCTATATTATCAGCCCCAGCATTTT
clone_size: -; d_call: -; j_call: TRBJ1-2; v_call: TRBV2; cdr3_aa: CASSASGRDGYTF; cdr3_nt: TGTGCCAGCAGTGCTTCAGGGAGGGATGGCTACACCTTC
clone_size: -; d_call: TRBD1; j_call: TRBJ1-3; v_call: TRBV30; cdr3_aa: CAWSRRQGTGNTIYF; cdr3_nt: TGTGCCTGGAGTCGACGACAGGGCACGGGAAACACCATATATTTT
clone_size: -; d_call: TRBD2; j_call: TRBJ2-1; v_call: TRBV19; cdr3_aa: CASLAGGPLFSYNEQFF; cdr3_nt: TGTGCCAGTCTAGCGGGAGGGCCCCTCTTTTCCTACAATGAGCAGTTCTTC
clone_size: -; d_call: TRBD1; j_call: TRBJ2-1; v_call: TRBV9; cdr3_aa: CASSTGVGQGRNEQFF; cdr3_nt: TGTGCCAGCAGCACAGGGGTGGGACAGGGTAGAAATGAGCAGTTCTTC
clone_size: -; d_call: -; j_call: TRBJ2-7; v_call: TRBV9; cdr3_aa: CASSVGTGTPPKYF; cdr3_nt: -
clone_size: -; d_call: -; j_call: TRBJ2-1; v_call: TRBV18; cdr3_aa: CASSPPVRTGNSYNEQFF; cdr3_nt: TGTGCCAGCTCACCACCGGTGAGGACGGGGAACTCCTACAATGAGCAGTTCTTC
clone_size: -; d_call: -; j_call: TRBJ1-5; v_call: TRBV6-5; cdr3_aa: CASRSGGMSNQPQHF; cdr3_nt: TGTGCCAGCAGGAGCGGGGGGATGAGCAATCAGCCCCAGCATTTT
clone_size: -; d_call: -; j_call: TRBJ1-5; v_call: TRBV20-1; cdr3_aa: CSASLPGAGGNQPQHF; cdr3_nt: TGCAGTGCTAGTCTTCCGGGGGCGGGAGGCAATCAGCCCCAGCATTTT
clone_size: -; d_call: -; j_call: TRBJ2-7; v_call: TRBV7-8; cdr3_aa: CASSSRDFNYEQYF; cdr3_nt: TGTGCCAGCAGTTCCCGGGACTTCAACTACGAGCAGTACTTC
clone_size: once; d_call: TRBD1; j_call: TRBJ2-7; v_call: TRBV6-5; cdr3_aa: CASSYRGQGYSYEQYF; cdr3_nt: TGTGCCAGCAGTTACCGTGGACAGGGGTACTCCTACGAGCAGTACTTC
clone_size: -; d_call: -; j_call: TRBJ2-7; v_call: TRBV27; cdr3_aa: CASAPDLVGGYEQYF; cdr3_nt: TGTGCCAGCGCCCCCGACCTAGTAGGCGGCTACGAGCAGTACTTC
clone_size: -; d_call: -; j_call: TRBJ1-4; v_call: TRBV30; cdr3_aa: CAWSVQSGVGEKLFF; cdr3_nt: TGTGCCTGGAGTGTACAATCAGGGGTCGGTGAAAAACTGTTTTTT
clone_size: -; d_call: TRBD1; j_call: TRBJ2-4; v_call: TRBV28; cdr3_aa: CASSFQGASKNIQYF; cdr3_nt: TGTGCCAGCAGTTTCCAGGGGGCGTCCAAAAACATTCAGTACTTC
clone_size: -; d_call: -; j_call: TRBJ1-1; v_call: TRBV6-1; cdr3_aa: CASSEEWGGGNTEAFF; cdr3_nt: TGTGCCAGCAGTGAAGAATGGGGGGGCGGGAACACTGAAGCTTTCTTT
clone_size: -; d_call: TRBD1; j_call: TRBJ1-1; v_call: TRBV5-1; cdr3_aa: CASSLASQGAGTEAFF; cdr3_nt: TGCGCCAGCAGCTTGGCCTCCCAGGGGGCCGGCACTGAAGCTTTCTTT
clone_size: -; d_call: -; j_call: TRBJ1-1; v_call: TRBV3-1/TRBV3-2; cdr3_aa: CASSPLRGGKGNTEAFF; cdr3_nt: TGTGCCAGCAGCCCCCTGAGGGGGGGGAAGGGGAACACTGAAGCTTTCTTT
clone_size: -; d_call: -; j_call: TRBJ1-6; v_call: TRBV5-4; cdr3_aa: CASSLDQAYNSPLHF; cdr3_nt: TGTGCCAGCAGCTTGGATCAGGCTTATAATTCACCCCTCCACTTT
clone_size: -; d_call: -; j_call: TRBJ2-7; v_call: TRBV29-1; cdr3_aa: CSVEEARGGEQYF; cdr3_nt: TGCAGCGTTGAAGAAGCGAGGGGGGGCGAGCAGTACTTC
clone_size: -; d_call: -; j_call: TRBJ1-6; v_call: TRBV3-1/TRBV3-2; cdr3_aa: CASSHGGANSPLHF; cdr3_nt: TGTGCCAGCAGCCACGGGGGTGCGAATTCACCCCTCCACTTT
clone_size: -; d_call: TRBD1; j_call: TRBJ1-5; v_call: TRBV7-9; cdr3_aa: CASSSTGTGSNQPQHF; cdr3_nt: TGTGCCAGCAGCTCAACGGGGACAGGGAGCAATCAGCCCCAGCATTTT
clone_size: -; d_call: TRBD2; j_call: TRBJ2-1; v_call: TRBV5-5; cdr3_aa: CASSPGTSGGYNEQFF; cdr3_nt: TGTGCCAGCAGCCCTGGGACTAGCGGGGGTTACAATGAGCAGTTCTTC
clone_size: -; d_call: TRBD1; j_call: TRBJ1-5; v_call: TRBV6-6; cdr3_aa: CASSPRTGGLGNQPQHF; cdr3_nt: TGTGCCAGCAGTCCCCGGACAGGGGGCTTGGGCAATCAGCCCCAGCATTTT
clone_size: -; d_call: TRBD1; j_call: TRBJ1-1; v_call: TRBV3-1/TRBV3-2; cdr3_aa: CASSQADRGSTEAFF; cdr3_nt: TGTGCCAGCAGCCAAGCCGACAGGGGGTCCACTGAAGCTTTCTTT
clone_size: -; d_call: TRBD1; j_call: TRBJ1-2; v_call: TRBV19; cdr3_aa: CASSIPGQGGSGYTF; cdr3_nt: TGTGCCAGTAGTATACCGGGACAGGGAGGTAGTGGCTACACCTTC